The clone carrying this T cell receptor beta chain was counted many times. The antigen remains undetermined. The sample is drawn from a study of T cells in Graves' hyperthyroidism and ophthalmopathy. Whole-study context: Once the initial diagnosis was made, peripheral blood was obtained before any treatment.

Diagnosing involved the use of clinical symptoms, serum thyroxine and TRAb, thyroid ultrasound and orbital computed tomography. General observations from the study: Stable hyperthyroidism and ophthalmopathy were separated using 13 V-J signatures.

Regions amplified from RNA transcripts were the TCR beta CDR3 regions. The HTBI primer set was used in a first-round RT-PCR of the TCR CDR3. TCRdb processed the multiplex PCR reads anew with MiXCR; each CDR3 protein has one entry. The sample shows 600,000 or so distinct CDR3 sequences, 15% to 20% of them seen only once. This CDR3 comprises 13 residues. The V and J ends lost 6 bases and 1 base, in that order; junction bases with no gene match: 3. Per germline, CDR1 LNHDA and CDR2 SQIVND (reference sequence). V gene TRBV19 combines with J gene TRBJ2-7; TRBD1 aligns across 7 bases. Sequencing input: blood. The receptor was isolated from a woman aged 25 to 39 with Graves' hyperthyroidism. CDR3 in amino acids: CASRTQGSYEQYF. The CDR3, as DNA: TGTGCCAGTAGGACACAGGGGTCCTACGAGCAGTACTTC.